This TCR beta chain emerged from a study of technical replicates of blood from several donors. Sequencing was performed with immunoSEQ multiplex PCR; in TCRdb, only in-frame clones are kept and a portion is missing. The table records some 60,000 clones, roughly 86% of them present only once. CDR1 is LNHDA and CDR2 is SQIVND in the germline V gene (reference sequence). Trimming left V 4 bases short and J 0 bases short, with 9 bases between. The CDR3 consists of 14 residues. Sequencing input: PBMCs. This chain uses TRBV19 with TRBJ1-1; a possible D gene is TRBD1 (5 bases). The clonotype was recovered from a human donor in good health. Some clones in this sample may be carry-over from other donors' samples. CDR3 loop: CASSTPGVNTEAFF. The CDR3 DNA is TGTGCCAGTAGTACGCCGGGGGTGAACACTGAAGCTTTCTTT.